The following is a T cell receptor beta chain sequence with its context. Its antigen is not identified. Trimming pared 6 bases from V and 5 bases from J, leaving 17 bases between. The germline gives CDR1 MNHNS, CDR2 SASEGT. The CDR3 loop spans 14 amino acids. This record belongs to a study of cytomegalovirus exposure and HLA in healthy donors. Whole-study results and caveats: Both high specificity and high sensitivity reportedly marked the classifier's diagnosis of cytomegalovirus status. The tendency of first-cohort TCR clusters to co-occur in the 120 validation repertoires was identified by a subsequent analysis.

TCRdb keeps only in-frame clones here, not all; method: immunoSEQ multiplex PCR. The sample includes 110,000 or so clones, around 86% of them seen just once. Material: PBMCs. The source is a man aged 18 to 29 in good health and CMV-seronegative. The chain couples TRBV6-1 to TRBJ2-7; tentatively, D is TRBD2 (6 bases). CDR3 region: CASSPSGSTDEQYF. CDR3 DNA: TGTGCCAGCAGCCCAAGCGGGTCGACGGACGAGCAGTACTTC.